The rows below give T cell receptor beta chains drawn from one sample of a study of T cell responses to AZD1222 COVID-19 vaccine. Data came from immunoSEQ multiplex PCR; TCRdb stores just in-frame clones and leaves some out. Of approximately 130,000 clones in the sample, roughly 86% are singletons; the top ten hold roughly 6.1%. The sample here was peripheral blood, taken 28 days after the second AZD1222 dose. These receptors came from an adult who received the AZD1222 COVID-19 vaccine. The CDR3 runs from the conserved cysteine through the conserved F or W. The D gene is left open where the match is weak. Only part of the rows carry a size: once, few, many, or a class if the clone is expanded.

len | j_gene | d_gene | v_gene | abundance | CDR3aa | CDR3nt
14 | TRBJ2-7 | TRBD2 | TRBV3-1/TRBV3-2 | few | CASSLKLATYEQYF | TGTGCCAGCAGCCTAAAACTAGCGACCTACGAGCAGTACTTC
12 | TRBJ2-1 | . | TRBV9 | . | CASSVAEERQFF | TGTGCCAGCAGCGTAGCAGAGGAGCGTCAGTTCTTC
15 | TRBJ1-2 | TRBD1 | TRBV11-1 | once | CASSLARGQGSGYTF | TGTGCCAGCAGCTTAGCGAGGGGACAGGGTTCCGGCTACACCTTC
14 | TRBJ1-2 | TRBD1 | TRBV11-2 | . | CASSQGQGGYGYTF | TGTGCCAGCAGCCAGGGACAGGGGGGCTATGGCTACACCTTC
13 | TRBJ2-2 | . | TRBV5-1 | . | CASSREESGELFF | TGCGCCAGCAGCCGAGAGGAGTCCGGGGAGCTGTTTTTT
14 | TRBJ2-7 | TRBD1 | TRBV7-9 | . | CASRNSGGNDEQYF | TGTGCCAGCAGAAACTCAGGGGGTAACGACGAGCAGTACTTC
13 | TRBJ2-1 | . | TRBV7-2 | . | CASSLGVDNEQFF | TGTGCCAGCAGCTTAGGGGTGGACAATGAGCAGTTCTTC
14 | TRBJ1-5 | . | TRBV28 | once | CASSPVNSNQPQHF | TGTGCCAGCAGTCCCGTGAATAGCAATCAGCCCCAGCATTTT
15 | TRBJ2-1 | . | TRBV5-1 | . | CASSSQLTGDNEQFF | TGCGCCAGCAGCTCGCAGCTGACAGGAGACAATGAGCAGTTCTTC
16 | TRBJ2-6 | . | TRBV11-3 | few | CASSSGLLSGANVLTF | TGTGCCAGCAGCTCGGGACTCCTGTCTGGGGCCAACGTCCTGACTTTC
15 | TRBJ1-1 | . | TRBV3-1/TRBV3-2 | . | CASSPRGVVGGEAFF | TGTGCCAGCAGCCCCCGAGGTGTCGTCGGGGGTGAAGCTTTCTTT
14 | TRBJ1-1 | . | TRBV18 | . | CASSPRDMNTEAFF | TGTGCCAGCTCACCACGGGATATGAACACTGAAGCTTTCTTT
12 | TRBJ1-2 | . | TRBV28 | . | CASSLNNYGYTF | TGTGCCAGCAGTTTGAATAACTATGGCTACACCTTC
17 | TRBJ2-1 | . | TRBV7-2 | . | CASSQYRAQHSYNEQFF | TGTGCCAGCAGCCAGTATCGGGCCCAACACTCCTACAATGAGCAGTTCTTC
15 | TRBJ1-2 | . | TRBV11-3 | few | CASSLDESGAYGYTF | TGTGCCAGCAGCTTAGATGAGTCTGGGGCTTATGGCTACACCTTC
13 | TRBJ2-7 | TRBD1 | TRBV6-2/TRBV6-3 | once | CASSYSTGGEQYF | TGTGCCAGCAGTTACTCGACAGGGGGCGAGCAGTACTTC
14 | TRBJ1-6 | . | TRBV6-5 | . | CASSYSVGDSPLHF | TGTGCCAGCAGTTACTCGGTGGGGGATTCACCCCTCCACTTT
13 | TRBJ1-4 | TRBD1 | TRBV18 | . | CASSRDRVEKLFF | TGTGCCAGCAGCCGGGACAGGGTGGAAAAACTGTTTTTT
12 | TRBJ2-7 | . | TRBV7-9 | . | CASSLSGYEQYF | TGTGCCAGCAGTCTCTCGGGTTACGAGCAGTACTTC
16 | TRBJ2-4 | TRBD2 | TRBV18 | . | CASSLTSGAGKNIQYF | TGTGCCAGCTCACTTACTAGCGGGGCTGGCAAAAACATTCAGTACTTC
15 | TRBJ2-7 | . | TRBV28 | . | CASSDGGLRTYEQYF | TGTGCCAGCAGTGACGGGGGGCTGAGGACCTACGAGCAGTACTTC
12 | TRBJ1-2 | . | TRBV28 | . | CASSLGARGYTF | TGTGCCAGCAGTTTGGGGGCGCGGGGCTACACCTTC
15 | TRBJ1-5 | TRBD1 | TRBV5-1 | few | CASRETGAGNQPQHF | TGCGCCAGCAGGGAAACAGGGGCCGGCAATCAGCCCCAGCATTTT
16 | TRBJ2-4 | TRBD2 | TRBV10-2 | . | CASSVTGTSFSNIQYF | TGCGCCAGCAGTGTGACCGGGACTAGCTTTTCAAACATTCAGTACTTC
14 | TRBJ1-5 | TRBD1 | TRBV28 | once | CASSRDRAIQPQHF | TGTGCCAGCAGCCGGGACAGGGCGATTCAGCCCCAGCATTTT
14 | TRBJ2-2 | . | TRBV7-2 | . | CASSLGPGPGELFF | TGTGCCAGCAGCTTAGGTCCGGGACCCGGGGAGCTGTTTTTT
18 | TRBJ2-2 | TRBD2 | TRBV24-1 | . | CATSDPGLAGVRDGELFF | TGTGCCACCAGTGATCCGGGACTAGCGGGAGTAAGGGACGGGGAGCTGTTTTTT
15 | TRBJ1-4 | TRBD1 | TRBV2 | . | CASSVGTDANEKLFF | TGTGCCAGCAGTGTCGGGACAGATGCTAATGAAAAACTGTTTTTT
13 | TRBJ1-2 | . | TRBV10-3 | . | CAISATGNYGYTF | TGTGCCATCAGCGCTACGGGTAACTATGGCTACACCTTC
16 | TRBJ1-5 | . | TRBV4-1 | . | CASSQRGGGLNQPQHF | TGCGCCAGCAGCCAGAGGGGCGGGGGACTCAATCAGCCCCAGCATTTT
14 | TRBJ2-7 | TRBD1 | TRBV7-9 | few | CASRTGTGGGEQYF | TGTGCCAGCAGGACCGGGACAGGGGGAGGCGAGCAGTACTTC
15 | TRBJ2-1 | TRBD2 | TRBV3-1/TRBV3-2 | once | CASRLLAGGLNEQFF | TGTGCCAGCAGACTACTAGCGGGAGGCCTTAATGAGCAGTTCTTC
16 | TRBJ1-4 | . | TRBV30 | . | CAWSSLGGLAREKLFF | TGTGCCTGGAGTTCTCTCGGGGGATTAGCACGTGAAAAACTGTTTTTT
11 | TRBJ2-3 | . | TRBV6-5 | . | CASRKADTQYF | TGTGCCAGCAGGAAGGCAGATACGCAGTATTTT
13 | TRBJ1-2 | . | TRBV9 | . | CASSVAGQYGYTF | TGTGCCAGCAGCGTAGCTGGACAGTATGGCTACACCTTC
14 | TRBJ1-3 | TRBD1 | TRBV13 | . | CASSTWDRLNTIYF | TGTGCCAGCAGCACCTGGGACAGACTAAACACCATATATTTT
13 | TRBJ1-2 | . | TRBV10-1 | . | CASSPHRDYGYTF | TGCGCCAGCAGTCCACACCGGGACTATGGCTACACCTTC
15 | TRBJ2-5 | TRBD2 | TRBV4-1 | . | CASSQGLAGDETQYF | TGCGCCAGCAGCCAGGGACTAGCGGGAGACGAGACCCAGTACTTC